This T cell receptor beta chain was identified in a study of spatial heterogeneity in lung cancer. Findings of the study overall: Follow-up blood showed ubiquitous expanded tumor TCRs less than blood at resection did.

The time point was: sample taken at primary tumor resection. Whole RNA, which was extracted from tumor, nontumor lung tissue or frozen PBMC, was sequenced without any cell sorting. This clonotype appeared a few times. Its matching antigen is unknown. On each TCR cDNA molecule, a unique molecular identifier was present. TCRdb reanalysed the 5' RACE reads using MiXCR and keeps one entry per CDR3 protein. The repertoire consists of 60,000 to 80,000 distinct CDR3 sequences, with approximately 12% occurring once and the leading ten covering 5.5% to 7.5%. Germline CDR1 reads SGHTA; CDR2 reads FQGNSA. With V trimmed by 4 bases and J by 2 bases, 8 bases remained unmatched. The CDR3 sequence is 16 residues long.

The sequence derives from a male donor with early-stage non-small cell lung cancer. The chain couples TRBV7-2 to TRBJ2-1; 7 nucleotides line up with TRBD2. The source material was PBMCs, sampled at surgery. This CDR3 is CASSWPGTITYNEQFF. The CDR3 DNA sequence: TGTGCCAGCAGCTGGCCTGGGACTATTACCTACAATGAGCAGTTCTTC.